Below are 21 T cell receptor beta chains sequenced from a single sample in a study of T cell responses to AZD1222 COVID-19 vaccine. Produced via immunoSEQ multiplex PCR; TCRdb's table is partial and in-frame only. The sample lists fewer than 150,000 clones; around nine tenths were seen once. This material consisted of peripheral blood, taken on day 0 of AZD1222 vaccination. Every receptor here comes from an adult in good health.

This rearrangement joins TRBV28 to TRBJ1-2; D is unresolved. The germline V gene encodes CDR1 MDHEN and CDR2 SYDVKM. Trimming removed 3 bases at V and 7 bases at J, with 9 bases between. CDR3 length: 12 residues. In nucleotides, the CDR3 is TGTGCCAGCAGTTTCCCCTCCCCTGGCTACACCTTC. This translates into CASSFPSPGYTF.

V and J are TRBV25-1 and TRBJ1-4; weak D call: TRBD1 (5 bases). Germline CDR1 reads MGHDK; CDR2 reads SYGVNS. Trimming pared 5 bases from V and 8 bases from J, leaving 18 bases between. The CDR3 consists of 15 residues. CDR3 DNA sequence: TGTGCCAGCAGTAAACAAAGAGGGGCGGACGAAAAACTGTTTTTT. It codes for CASSKQRGADEKLFF. The variable domain in full, completed from reference TRBV25-1 and TRBJ1-4, reads EADIYQTPRYLVIGTGKKITLECSQTMGHDKMYWYQQDPGMELHLIHYSYGVNSTEKGDLSSESTVSRIRTEHFPLTLESARPSHTSQYLCASSKQRGADEKLFFGSGTQLSVL.

The chain employs TRBV19 and TRBJ2-7; 13 bases align to TRBD2. The J segment lost 5 bases and the V segment lost 3 bases, leaving 10 bases of the junction unmatched. The length of the CDR3 is 17 residues. Germline-derived CDR1 and CDR2 are LNHDA and SQIVND (reference sequence). CDR3 in amino acids: CASSIRPLGLAGDEQYF. The CDR3, as DNA: TGTGCCAGTAGTATCCGCCCTCTAGGACTAGCGGGAGACGAGCAGTACTTC.

This chain uses TRBV6-5 with TRBJ2-7; 7 nucleotides agree with TRBD2. V trimming: 10 bases; J trimming: 3 bases; junction bases outside the gene matches: 9. The CDR3 covers 13 residues. The germline gives CDR1 MNHEY, CDR2 SVGAGI. This CDR3 reads CATSRQRDYEQYF. The CDR3 nucleotides read TGTGCCACCTCGCGACAGCGGGACTACGAGCAGTACTTC.

The chain combines TRBV4-1 with TRBJ2-4; D is uncertain. The germline gives CDR1 MGHRA, CDR2 YSYEKL. The CDR3 runs 17 residues. The V and J ends lost 0 bases and 6 bases respectively, with 18 bases between them. CDR3 region: CASSQELGRSGGNIQYF. The CDR3, as DNA: TGCGCCAGCAGCCAAGAGTTGGGCAGAAGTGGCGGAAACATTCAGTACTTC.

The V call is TRBV6-5, the J call TRBJ1-1; D is ambiguous. CDR1 is MNHEY, CDR2 SVGAGI, per germline. The CDR3 has 14 residues. Trimming removed 3 bases at V and 8 bases at J, with 16 bases between. The CDR3 DNA follows: TGTGCCAGCAGTTATAGGTCTTCGCCTTTGGAAGCTTTCTTT. As protein: CASSYRSSPLEAFF.

The genes are TRBV9 and TRBJ1-1; tentative D call: TRBD1 (5 bases). Germline assignment: CDR1 SGDLS and CDR2 YYNGEE. V was shortened by 2 bases and J by 7 bases, with 12 bases between the two germline ends. The CDR3 sequence is 13 residues long. CDR3 sequence (DNA): TGTGCCAGCAGCGTGGGGCGGTTTGATGAAGCTTTCTTT. It encodes CASSVGRFDEAFF.

The V and J genes are TRBV4-2 and TRBJ2-7; D is ambiguous. The CDR3 is 13 residues long. The V and J ends lost 1 base and 3 bases respectively, with 7 bases between them. Per germline, CDR1 LGHNA and CDR2 YNFKEQ. This CDR3 is CASSQGGNYEQYF. CDR3 DNA: TGTGCCAGCAGCCAAGGTGGCAACTACGAGCAGTACTTC.

On this clone: Within the sample, other DNA sequences also encode this same CDR3. V usage is TRBV3-1 (or the pseudogene TRBV3-2) and J usage is TRBJ1-1; D perhaps matches TRBD1 (5 bases). V lost 3 bases to trimming and J lost 3 bases, with 5 bases between them. The CDR3 consists of 12 residues. Germline CDR1 reads LGHDT; CDR2 reads YNNKEL (reference sequence). The CDR3 sequence: CASSQGHTEAFF. CDR3 bases: TGTGCCAGCAGCCAGGGGCACACTGAAGCTTTCTTT.

This clone was recorded only once. The gene calls are TRBV27 and TRBJ1-3, with D hard to call. V was cut by 2 bases and J by 0 bases, with 17 bases left in between. The CDR3 contains 18 residues. Germline values: CDR1 MNHEY, CDR2 SMNVEV (reference sequence). The CDR3 nucleotides are TGTGCCAGCAGTTTAGAGGAGGCGGAATCATTCTCTGGAAACACCATATATTTT. Translated, it gives CASSLEEAESFSGNTIYF.

This chain uses TRBV28 with TRBJ1-1; D might be TRBD1 (5 bases). Germline CDR1 and CDR2: MDHEN and SYDVKM. CDR3 length: 13 residues. The V end was cut by 6 bases, the J end by 5 bases, with 13 bases between. The CDR3 protein is CASSSGGGTEAFF. The CDR3 DNA reads as TGTGCCAGCAGCTCGGGGGGAGGGACTGAAGCTTTCTTT.

The chain links TRBV5-1 to TRBJ1-1; no definite D call. Germline CDR1 and CDR2: SGHRS and YFSETQ. The length of the CDR3 is 15 residues. The V end was cut by 0 bases, the J end by 1 base, with 10 bases between. This CDR3 reads CASSLDRTTNTEAFF. The DNA of the CDR3 is TGCGCCAGCAGCTTGGATCGCACCACGAACACTGAAGCTTTCTTT.

This clone was seen a handful of times. This chain links TRBV5-6 with TRBJ2-2; no clear D. Germline values: CDR1 SGHDT, CDR2 YYEEEE. V shed 0 bases and J shed 3 bases, with 9 bases lying between them. The CDR3 covers 15 residues. The CDR3: CASSLVSAYTGELFF. For the CDR3, the DNA is TGTGCCAGCAGCTTGGTCAGCGCTTACACCGGGGAGCTGTTTTTT.

The chain employs TRBV5-1 and TRBJ1-2; D is unresolved. V was cut by 2 bases and J by 0 bases, with 11 bases left in between. This CDR3 has 15 residues. Germline values: CDR1 SGHRS, CDR2 YFSETQ. CDR3 in amino acids: CASSFSQQPNYGYTF. CDR3 in DNA: TGCGCCAGCAGCTTCAGTCAACAGCCTAACTATGGCTACACCTTC.

This clone came up once. This chain connects TRBV6-5 to TRBJ1-2; D is unresolved. CDR3 size: 13 residues. V lost 6 bases and J lost 4, with 12 bases in between. From germline, CDR1 is MNHEY and CDR2 SVGAGI. In nucleotides, the CDR3 is TGTGCCAGCAGCCCGGGCGGAGGCTATGGCTACACCTTC. Its translation: CASSPGGGYGYTF.

Comment on this clone: This same CDR3 is encoded by further DNA sequences in the sample. The chain joins TRBV2 to TRBJ2-7; no clear D. Germline CDR1 SNHLY, CDR2 FYNNEI. This CDR3 comprises 15 residues. Trimming cost V 7 bases and J 6 bases, with 22 bases left between them. Written as DNA, the CDR3 is TGTGCCAGCAACGGTGGGCAGGCCCTTAGGGTCGAGCAGTACTTC. As protein: CASNGGQALRVEQYF. Full variable domain (missing parts from reference TRBV2 and TRBJ2-7): EPEVTQTPSHQVTQMGQEVILRCVPISNHLYFYWYRQILGQKVEFLVSFYNNEISEKSEIFDDQFSVERPDGSNFTLKIRSTKLEDSAMYFCASNGGQALRVEQYFGPGTRLTVT.

The chain employs TRBV10-1 and TRBJ2-1; D perhaps matches TRBD2 (6 bases). This CDR3 spans 16 amino acids. The germline V and J ends were trimmed by 3 bases and 8 bases, with 20 bases remaining between them. Germline CDR1 WNHNN, CDR2 SYGVQD (reference sequence). The CDR3 spells CASSDSWRGEPYEQFF. The CDR3 region has the DNA TGCGCCAGCAGTGATAGTTGGAGGGGCGAACCCTATGAGCAGTTCTTC.

The CDR3 loop is CASSVGGQNYGYTF. CDR3 DNA sequence: TGTGCCAGCAGCGTAGGGGGACAGAACTATGGCTACACCTTC. The chain couples TRBV9 to TRBJ1-2; TRBD1 agrees at 7 bases. Germline CDR1 SGDLS, CDR2 YYNGEE. The trim removed 0 bases at V and 2 bases at J, leaving 1 base unmatched. The CDR3 contains 14 residues.

This chain links TRBV19 with TRBJ1-5; 7 bases map to TRBD1. With V trimmed by 3 bases and J by 3 bases, 2 bases remained unmatched. Germline CDR1 and CDR2: LNHDA and SQIVND (reference sequence). CDR3 length: 14 residues. This chain's CDR3 is CASSIGTVNQPQHF. CDR3 DNA sequence: TGTGCCAGTAGTATCGGGACAGTCAATCAGCCCCAGCATTTT.

The rearrangement uses TRBV3-1 (or the pseudogene TRBV3-2) and TRBJ1-2; D is unresolved. V lost 3 bases and J 8 bases, leaving 13 bases between the germline ends. This CDR3 has 13 residues. Germline CDR1 reads LGHDT; CDR2 reads YNNKEL (reference sequence). CDR3 protein: CASSHLVGNGYTF. The CDR3 nucleotides are TGTGCCAGCAGCCACCTTGTGGGCAACGGCTACACCTTC.

The gene calls are TRBV27 and TRBJ1-1, with unresolved D. Germline assignment: CDR1 MNHEY and CDR2 SMNVEV (reference sequence). The ends were cut back, 2 bases at V and 1 base at J, with 5 bases in the middle. The CDR3 has 13 amino acids. CDR3 DNA: TGTGCCAGCAGTTTAATTGAGAACACTGAAGCTTTCTTT. It translates to CASSLIENTEAFF.